This passage covers 27 T cell receptor beta chains from one sample sequenced in a study of cytomegalovirus exposure and HLA in healthy donors. This table comes from immunoSEQ multiplex PCR, and its TCRdb copy is limited to in-frame clones, with some not included. Altogether some 310,000 clones are present, roughly 87% being singletons, with the ten largest covering around 0.88%. The source material was PBMCs. These receptor sequences come from a man aged 25-40 years in good health and CMV-seronegative.

Points on this clone: The same CDR3 is also encoded by other DNA sequences in this sample. The V gene is TRBV5-1, the J gene TRBJ1-5; D is ambiguous. The V end was cut by 0 bases, the J end by 2 bases, with 6 bases between. Germline V gene lookup returns CDR1 SGHRS and CDR2 YFSETQ. This CDR3 comprises 14 residues. The CDR3 region has the DNA TGCGCCAGCAGCTTGGACGGGGGCAATCAGCCCCAGCATTTT. Translating it yields CASSLDGGNQPQHF.

The genes are TRBV7-2 and TRBJ2-5; D gene ambiguous. CDR1 and CDR2 (germline): SGHTA, FQGNSA. CDR3 length: 16 residues. V was clipped by 0 bases and J by 2 bases, with 13 bases between them. In DNA form, the CDR3 reads TGTGCCAGCAGCTTAGCGTATCGCAGGTCTCAAGAGACCCAGTACTTC. It specifies CASSLAYRRSQETQYF. Full variable domain (outside the CDR3, taken from reference TRBV7-2 and TRBJ2-5): GAGVSQSPSNKVTEKGKDVELRCDPISGHTALYWYRQSLGQGLEFLIYFQGNSAPDKSGLPSDRFSAERTGGSVSTLTIQRTQQEDSAVYLCASSLAYRRSQETQYFGPGTRLLVL.

J is TRBJ1-6 and V is TRBV12-5; 7 bases are shared with TRBD1. There are 15 residues in the CDR3. Germline V CDR1 and CDR2: LGHNT, FRNRAP. J lost 10 bases, V lost 3 bases, and 9 bases had no gene match. CDR3 amino acids: CASGFADRVESPLHF. CDR3 nucleotide sequence: TGTGCTAGTGGTTTCGCTGACAGGGTCGAGTCACCCCTCCACTTT. Full variable domain (rest looked up from reference TRBV12-5 and TRBJ1-6): DARVTQTPRHKVTEMGQEVTMRCQPILGHNTVFWYRQTMMQGLELLAYFRNRAPLDDSGMPKDRFSAEMPDATLATLKIQPSEPRDSAVYFCASGFADRVESPLHFGNGTRLTVT.

The chain combines TRBV5-8 with TRBJ1-4; 9 nucleotides align to TRBD1. The germline V gene encodes CDR1 SGHTS and CDR2 YDEGEE. The V and J ends lost 0 bases and 5 bases, in that order; junction bases with no gene match: 5. The CDR3 extends over 16 amino acids. CDR3 protein: CASSLALGTGNEKLFF. CDR3 in DNA: TGTGCCAGCAGCTTGGCCCTGGGGACAGGGAATGAAAAACTGTTTTTT.

The V gene is TRBV9, the J gene TRBJ2-7; the match to TRBD1 covers 10 bases. V lost 3 bases and J lost 2; bases outside the gene matches: 5. CDR3 length equals 15 residues. In germline, CDR1 is SGDLS, CDR2 YYNGEE. In DNA, the CDR3 is TGTGCCAGCAGCGGGTACGGACAGGGGGCCTACGAGCAGTACTTC. Its translation is CASSGYGQGAYEQYF.

This rearrangement joins TRBV4-2 to TRBJ2-2; D might be TRBD2 (5 bases). Per the germline V gene, CDR1 is LGHNA and CDR2 is YNFKEQ. This CDR3 contains 16 residues. The V and J ends lost 0 bases and 5 bases respectively, with 13 bases between them. CDR3 DNA: TGTGCCAGCAGCCAAGATCTCCGGGGTTCGACCGGGGAGCTGTTTTTT. Its protein product is CASSQDLRGSTGELFF.

The gene calls are TRBV14 and TRBJ2-2; 12 bases map to TRBD2. The germline V gene encodes CDR1 SGHDN and CDR2 FVKESK. With 4 bases clipped from V and 7 bases from J, the junction kept 7 bases outside the gene matches. The CDR3 spans 16 residues. CDR3 region: CASSLRTSGAIGELFF. CDR3 DNA sequence: TGTGCCAGCAGCCTACGGACTAGCGGGGCTATCGGGGAGCTGTTTTTT.

J is TRBJ2-7 and V is TRBV7-9; no clear D. This CDR3 has 13 residues. Per germline, CDR1 SEHNR and CDR2 FQNEAQ (reference sequence). With 5 bases removed from V and 4 bases from J, the gap between germline ends came to 12 bases. The CDR3 is CASSLTTWYEQYF. DNA of the CDR3: TGTGCCAGCAGCCTTACGACATGGTACGAGCAGTACTTC.

The chain couples TRBV27 to TRBJ2-2; TRBD1 matches at 11 bases. V shed 5 bases and J 4 bases; nucleotides not matched to a gene: 6. Germline CDR1 and CDR2: MNHEY and SMNVEV (reference sequence). The CDR3 is 16 amino acids. The CDR3, as DNA: TGTGCCAGCAGTCCCCGGGACAGGGGGATCACCGGGGAGCTGTTTTTT. Translating gives CASSPRDRGITGELFF.

The V gene is TRBV15, the J gene TRBJ2-1; D not resolved. CDR1 LNHNV and CDR2 YYDKDF come from the germline V gene (reference sequence). CDR3 length equals 12 residues. Trimming removed 5 bases from V and 6 bases from J, with 8 bases in between. The CDR3 bases are TGTGCCACCAGCTCCCATAGCAATGAGCAGTTCTTC. As protein: CATSSHSNEQFF.

This chain joins TRBV18 and TRBJ1-4; 8 nucleotides agree with TRBD1. The CDR3 sequence is 17 residues long. The V and J ends lost 2 bases and 2 bases, in that order; junction bases with no gene match: 7. Germline assignment: CDR1 KGHSH and CDR2 LQKENI. CDR3 loop: CASSPDGQGRTNEKLFF. The CDR3 DNA is TGTGCCAGCTCACCAGACGGACAGGGAAGGACTAATGAAAAACTGTTTTTT.

The chain uses TRBV5-1 and TRBJ2-3, with a weak D call TRBD1 (6 bases). CDR3 length equals 15 residues. V was shortened by 0 bases and J by 0 bases, with 8 bases between the two germline ends. Germline CDR1 is SGHRS and CDR2 is YFSETQ. The CDR3 loop is CASSLGQGSTDTQYF. CDR3 coding DNA: TGCGCCAGCAGCTTGGGGCAGGGGAGCACAGATACGCAGTATTTT.

The chain employs TRBV15 and TRBJ2-3; tentatively, D is TRBD2 (6 bases). This CDR3 comprises 14 residues. Germline V gene lookup returns CDR1 LNHNV and CDR2 YYDKDF (reference sequence). The V and J ends lost 3 bases and 4 bases respectively, with 11 bases between them. CDR3 nucleotide sequence: TGTGCCACCAGCAGCCGGGGGACCTCAGATACGCAGTATTTT. It is translated as CATSSRGTSDTQYF. Based on the CDR3 plus reference TRBV15 and TRBJ2-3, the full variable domain is DAMVIQNPRYQVTQFGKPVTLSCSQTLNHNVMYWYQQKSSQAPKLLFHYYDKDFNNEADTPDNFQSRRPNTSFCFLDIRSPGLGDTAMYLCATSSRGTSDTQYFGPGTRLTVL.

This chain joins TRBV6-1 and TRBJ1-2, with a tentative D call TRBD1 (6 bases). Germline V lookup: CDR1 MNHNS, CDR2 SASEGT. V gave up 6 bases and J gave up 8 bases, with 16 bases separating them. The CDR3 has 13 residues. The chain's CDR3 is CASSVRGVEGYTF. The DNA for the CDR3 is TGTGCCAGCAGCGTCAGGGGAGTAGAAGGCTACACCTTC.

The CDR3 here is CASSLWSMNTEAFF. As DNA, the CDR3 is TGTGCCAGCAGCTTATGGAGCATGAACACTGAAGCTTTCTTT. This sequence joins TRBV11-2 and TRBJ1-1; D not certain. CDR3 length: 14 residues. Trimming removed 2 bases at V and 0 bases at J, with 7 bases between. Germline V gives CDR1 SGHAT, CDR2 FQNNGV. Combining the CDR3 with reference TRBV11-2 and TRBJ1-1 gives the whole variable domain EAGVAQSPRYKIIEKRQSVAFWCNPISGHATLYWYQQILGQGPKLLIQFQNNGVVDDSQLPKDRFSAERLKGVDSTLKIQPAKLEDSAVYLCASSLWSMNTEAFFGQGTRLTVV.

CDR3 DNA: TGCGCCAGCAGCTTAGGACAGGGACGGGGGTACAATGAGCAGTTCTTC. Translated, it gives CASSLGQGRGYNEQFF. The gene calls are TRBV5-1 and TRBJ2-1; 8 bases align to TRBD1. With 2 bases clipped from V and 4 bases from J, the junction kept 8 bases outside the gene matches. In germline, CDR1 is SGHRS, CDR2 YFSETQ. The CDR3 has 16 residues.

The count of this clone is one. This chain connects TRBV10-2 to TRBJ1-1, with TRBD1 as a possible D gene (5 bases). The V end was cut by 3 bases, the J end by 1 base, with 12 bases between. The CDR3 spans 15 residues. The V gene's germline CDR1 is WSHSY and CDR2 SAAADI. CDR3: CASSDPRTGNTEAFF. CDR3 nucleotide sequence: TGCGCCAGCAGTGACCCCCGAACAGGGAACACTGAAGCTTTCTTT.

This clone has only one observation. V usage is TRBV5-1 and J usage is TRBJ1-4; 10 bases match TRBD1. V trimming: 3 bases; J trimming: 10 bases; junction bases outside the gene matches: 12. Looked up from germline, CDR1 is SGHRS and CDR2 is YFSETQ. The CDR3 has 16 amino acids. CDR3 loop: CASSSGLGTGEGKLFF. The CDR3, as DNA: TGCGCCAGCAGCTCGGGCCTCGGGACAGGGGAGGGAAAACTGTTTTTT.

V usage is TRBV2 and J usage is TRBJ2-1, with 7 bases identical to TRBD1. The CDR3 totals 15 residues. With 9 bases clipped from V and 2 bases from J, the junction kept 10 bases outside the gene matches. Germline loops: CDR1 SNHLY, CDR2 FYNNEI. The CDR3 loop reads CASNLPGQTYNEQFF. The DNA of the CDR3 is TGTGCCAGTAATCTTCCGGGACAGACCTACAATGAGCAGTTCTTC.

The gene calls are TRBV4-2 and TRBJ1-2; TRBD1 matches 9 bases. Germline CDR1 reads LGHNA; CDR2 reads YNFKEQ. The junction had 5 bases not matched to a gene; V was cut back by 0 bases and J by 6 bases. The CDR3 is 15 amino acids. CDR3 in DNA: TGTGCCAGCAGCCAAGATCATGGGACAGGGAATGGCTACACCTTC. The encoded protein is CASSQDHGTGNGYTF.

This chain joins TRBV5-1 and TRBJ2-2, with 8 bases lining up with TRBD1. Per the germline V gene, CDR1 is SGHRS and CDR2 is YFSETQ. V trimming: 0 bases; J trimming: 4 bases; junction bases outside the gene matches: 5. The CDR3 is 16 residues long. In DNA form, the CDR3 reads TGCGCCAGCAGCTTGGGTGACAGGGGTACCACCGGGGAGCTGTTTTTT. This gives the protein CASSLGDRGTTGELFF.

The chain is built from TRBV27 and TRBJ1-5; 10 bases map to TRBD1. Germline values: CDR1 MNHEY, CDR2 SMNVEV (reference sequence). With V trimmed by 6 bases and J by 0 bases, 11 bases remained unmatched. The CDR3 sequence is 18 residues long. CDR3 in amino acids: CASSSQWTGGYSNQPQHF. The CDR3 DNA is TGTGCCAGCAGCTCCCAGTGGACAGGGGGTTATAGCAATCAGCCCCAGCATTTT.

This clone was seen only once. Written as DNA, the CDR3 is TGCAGCGTTGGTATCTCAGAAAGACTCTACGAGCAGTACTTC. Translated: CSVGISERLYEQYF. This chain links TRBV29-1 with TRBJ2-7; D is unclear. Trimming left V 4 bases short and J 3 bases short, with 16 bases between. The germline gives CDR1 SQVTM, CDR2 ANQGSEA. This CDR3 region has 14 residues.

A word on this clone: At the DNA level, this CDR3 is encoded by other sequences in the same sample as well. The CDR3 is CASSLRGGANYGYTF. DNA for the CDR3: TGTGCCAGCAGCTTACGAGGGGGAGCTAACTATGGCTACACCTTC. This chain links TRBV7-2 with TRBJ1-2; possibly TRBD1 for D (6 bases). The ends were cut back, 2 bases at V and 0 bases at J, with 10 bases in the middle. CDR1 SGHTA and CDR2 FQGNSA come from the germline V gene. The CDR3 sequence is 15 residues long.

This clone was seen a single time. The chain couples TRBV7-2 to TRBJ1-2, with D tentatively TRBD1 (6 bases). V shed 7 bases and J shed 0 bases, with 15 bases lying between them. This CDR3 comprises 15 residues. Germline-derived CDR1 and CDR2 are SGHTA and FQGNSA. The CDR3 loop reads CASTQKTGPNYGYTF. The CDR3 DNA sequence: TGTGCCAGCACTCAGAAGACAGGACCTAACTATGGCTACACCTTC.

This chain uses TRBV7-8 with TRBJ1-5; 9 bases agree with TRBD1. Unmatched junction bases numbered 15, after V lost 4 bases and J lost 5 bases. CDR1 is SGHVS, CDR2 FQNEAQ, per germline. CDR3 length: 18 amino acids. The CDR3 DNA reads as TGTGCCAGCAGCTCTAGACGGGCCCGGGACAGGGTGTATCAGCCCCAGCATTTT. Encoded protein: CASSSRRARDRVYQPQHF.

The chain couples TRBV4-1 to TRBJ1-1; D may be TRBD1 (6 bases). The germline CDR1 and CDR2 sequences are MGHRA and YSYEKL. The CDR3 runs 16 residues. Trimming pared 3 bases from V and 2 bases from J, leaving 16 bases between. CDR3 protein: CASSQIPGHKNTEAFF. The CDR3 DNA sequence: TGCGCCAGCAGCCAGATCCCGGGACACAAAAACACTGAAGCTTTCTTT.